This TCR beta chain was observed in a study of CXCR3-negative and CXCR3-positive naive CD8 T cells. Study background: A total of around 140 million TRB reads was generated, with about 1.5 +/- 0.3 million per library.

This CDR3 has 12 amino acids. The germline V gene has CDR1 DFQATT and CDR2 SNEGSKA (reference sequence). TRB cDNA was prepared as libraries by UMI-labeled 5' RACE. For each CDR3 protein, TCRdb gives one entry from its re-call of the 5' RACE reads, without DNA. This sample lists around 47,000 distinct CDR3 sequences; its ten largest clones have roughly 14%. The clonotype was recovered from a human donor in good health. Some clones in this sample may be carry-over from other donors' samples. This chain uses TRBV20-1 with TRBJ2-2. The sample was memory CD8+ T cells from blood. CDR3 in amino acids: CSGNGNTGELFF.